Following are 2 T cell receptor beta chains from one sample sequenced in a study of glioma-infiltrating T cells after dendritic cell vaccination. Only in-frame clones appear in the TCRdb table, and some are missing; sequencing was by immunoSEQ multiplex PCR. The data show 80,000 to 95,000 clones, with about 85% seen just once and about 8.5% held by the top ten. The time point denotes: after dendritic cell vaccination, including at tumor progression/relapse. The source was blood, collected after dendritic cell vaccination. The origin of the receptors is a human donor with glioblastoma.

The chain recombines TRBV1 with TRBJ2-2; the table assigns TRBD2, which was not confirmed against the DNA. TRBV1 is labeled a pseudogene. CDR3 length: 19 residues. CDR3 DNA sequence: TGCACCAGCAGCCAAGATTGGGGACTAGCGGGGACGTGGACCGGGGAGCTGTTTTTT. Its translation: CTSSQDWGLAGTWTGELFF.

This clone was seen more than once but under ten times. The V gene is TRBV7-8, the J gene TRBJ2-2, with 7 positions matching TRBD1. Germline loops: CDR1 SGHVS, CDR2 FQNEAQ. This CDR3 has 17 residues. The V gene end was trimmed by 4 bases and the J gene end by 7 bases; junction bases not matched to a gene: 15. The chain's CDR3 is CASSSTPGTAINGELFF. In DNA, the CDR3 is TGTGCCAGCAGCTCAACCCCCGGGACAGCAATTAACGGGGAGCTGTTTTTT.